The 9 T cell receptor beta chains reported below all come from one sample, sequenced in a study of shared clonotypes between healthy human individuals. Sequenced by immunoSEQ multiplex PCR; TCRdb stores in-frame clones only, minus some. Of over a million clones listed, 75% to 85% are singletons. The source material was memory CD4+ T cells from PBMCs. As to subset: CD45RA-negative fraction. These receptors came from a man aged 18 to 29 in good health. Some clones in this sample may be carry-over from other donors' samples.

The chain employs TRBV11-2 and TRBJ2-7; 14 nucleotides align to TRBD2. With 7 bases clipped from V and 4 bases from J, the junction kept 15 bases outside the gene matches. Germline V gene sequence: CDR1 SGHAT, CDR2 FQNNGV. CDR3 length: 18 amino acids. CDR3 in DNA: TGTGCCAGCAAGAGACTAGCGGGAGGGCCCTCATTTTCTTACGAGCAGTACTTC. This gives the protein CASKRLAGGPSFSYEQYF.

The chain is built from TRBV2 and TRBJ1-2; 7 bases agree with TRBD1. CDR1 and CDR2 (germline): SNHLY, FYNNEI. The length of the CDR3 is 14 residues. V dropped 2 bases and J dropped 4; count of bases not matched to a gene: 4. The CDR3 here is CASSETGARYGYTF. DNA for the CDR3: TGTGCCAGCAGTGAAACAGGGGCTCGCTATGGCTACACCTTC.

The gene calls are TRBV21-1 and TRBJ2-1; the D call TRBD1 from the table was never checked on the DNA. TRBV21-1 is listed as a pseudogene. This CDR3 spans 16 amino acids. In DNA, the CDR3 is TGTGCCAGCGGATACCATCGACAGGGGACCTACAATGAGCAGTTCTTC. Its protein product is CASGYHRQGTYNEQFF.

A few counts support this clone. The rearrangement links TRBV27 to TRBJ1-2; 10 bases align to TRBD1. Germline CDR1 reads MNHEY; CDR2 reads SMNVEV (reference sequence). Trimming removed 5 bases from V and 4 bases from J; junction bases left unmatched: 7. The CDR3 contains 15 residues. The CDR3 sequence: CASSLRDRGGYGYTF. The CDR3, as DNA: TGTGCCAGCAGTCTTCGGGACAGGGGAGGCTATGGCTACACCTTC.

This clone was counted a few times. The chain combines TRBV2 with TRBJ1-1; D gene ambiguous. The V gene lost 6 bases and the J gene lost 1 base, with 12 bases spanning the gap. CDR3 length: 14 residues. Germline CDR1 is SNHLY and CDR2 is FYNNEI. The CDR3 loop is CASSPLQPNTEAFF. CDR3 sequence (DNA): TGTGCCAGCAGCCCACTACAACCGAACACTGAAGCTTTCTTT.

The V call is TRBV6-4, the J call TRBJ2-2; TRBD1 might be the D (5 bases). The V gene lost 2 bases and the J gene lost 0 bases, with 19 bases spanning the gap. The V gene's germline CDR1 is MRHNA and CDR2 SNTAGT. The CDR3 is 19 residues long. CDR3 amino acids: CASSDKVRTPTANTGELFF. In DNA form, the CDR3 reads TGTGCCAGCAGTGACAAGGTTAGGACACCCACCGCGAACACCGGGGAGCTGTTTTTT.

The chain joins TRBV6-1 to TRBJ2-7; TRBD1 aligns across 9 bases. After removal of 8 bases from V and 1 base from J, the junction contained 9 bases not matched to a gene. This CDR3 comprises 15 residues. Per germline, CDR1 MNHNS and CDR2 SASEGT. The CDR3 loop is CASEIRQGGSYEQYF. CDR3 sequence (DNA): TGTGCCAGCGAGATAAGACAGGGGGGATCCTACGAGCAGTACTTC.

This clone was recorded a few times. Other nucleotide sequences from this sample produce the same CDR3. The chain is built from TRBV27 and TRBJ1-2, with TRBD1 matching over 7 bases. Germline V gene lookup returns CDR1 MNHEY and CDR2 SMNVEV (reference sequence). The V segment lost 5 bases and the J segment 4 bases; nucleotides outside the gene matches: 4. This CDR3 is 13 amino acids long. This chain's CDR3 is CASSPTGSYGYTF. In DNA, the CDR3 is TGTGCCAGCAGTCCGACAGGGTCCTATGGCTACACCTTC.

Comments on this clone: This may stem from a read error, because a much larger clone lies one nucleotide away. V and J are TRBV5-1 and TRBJ2-2, with a possible D match to TRBD2 (5 bases). The germline gives CDR1 SGHRS, CDR2 YFSETQ. CDR3 size: 14 residues. The CDR3 is CASSLGPYTGEPFF. CDR3 DNA: TGCGCCAGCAGCTTAGGGCCGTACACCGGGGAGCCGTTTTTT.